The next 12 T cell receptor beta chains were all read from a single sample in a study of blood T cell repertoires in COVID-19. Measured with immunoSEQ multiplex PCR; TCRdb has only the in-frame clones, and not every one. The sample gives 120,000 or so clones, less than 85% of which show up once; under 0.95% is in the top ten. The sample was peripheral blood. All receptors derive from a human donor with acute or convalescent COVID-19. The donor label of this sample is uncertain.

The gene calls are TRBV6-6 and TRBJ1-2; 8 bases fit TRBD1. Germline trimming cut 5 bases from V and 4 bases from J; bases unmatched to any gene: 6. CDR1 MNHNY and CDR2 SVGAGI come from the germline V gene (reference sequence). This CDR3 is 14 amino acids long. The CDR3 nucleotides read TGTGCCAGCAGTCGACAGGGGCTCGTCTATGGCTACACCTTC. Translated: CASSRQGLVYGYTF.

This clone was counted only a few times. The chain carries TRBV30 and TRBJ2-1; 7 positions agree with TRBD2. The germline V gene has CDR1 GTSNPN and CDR2 SVGIG (reference sequence). The CDR3 has 15 amino acids. After removal of 0 bases from V and 5 bases from J, the junction contained 7 bases not matched to a gene. CDR3 sequence: CAWSVLRGVHNEQFF. Here the CDR3 DNA reads TGTGCCTGGAGTGTACTACGGGGGGTCCACAATGAGCAGTTCTTC.

The chain carries TRBV15 and TRBJ2-6; 9 bases are shared with TRBD1. Germline loops: CDR1 LNHNV, CDR2 YYDKDF (reference sequence). Trimming at V came to 6 bases and at J to 1 base, leaving 13 bases not matched to a gene. This CDR3 contains 19 residues. The CDR3 DNA reads TGTGCCACCAGTCGCTCTGGGGACAGGGCTATATCTGGGGCCAACGTCCTGACTTTC. The encoded protein is CATSRSGDRAISGANVLTF.

About this clone: The junction departs from germline at one end; a sequencing error may be responsible. J is TRBJ2-2 and V is TRBV7-7; 7 bases are shared with TRBD2. Germline V lookup: CDR1 SSHAT, CDR2 FNYEAQ (reference sequence). CDR3 size: 14 residues. Here the CDR3 reads CASSQARGTGELFF. The CDR3 DNA is TGTGCTAGCAGTCAAGCGCGGGGGACCGGGGAGCTGTTTTTT.

The rearrangement joins TRBV7-9 to TRBJ1-2; D gene ambiguous. The CDR3 contains 16 residues. The germline V gene has CDR1 SEHNR and CDR2 FQNEAQ (reference sequence). Trimming took 3 bases from V and 2 from J, leaving 16 bases between them. The CDR3 here is CASSLKTPDPNYGYTF. The CDR3 bases are TGTGCCAGCAGCTTGAAGACACCTGACCCGAACTATGGCTACACCTTC. Based on the CDR3 plus reference TRBV7-9 and TRBJ1-2, the full variable domain is DTGVSQNPRHKITKRGQNVTFRCDPISEHNRLYWYRQTLGQGPEFLTYFQNEAQLEKSRLLSDRFSAERPKGSFSTLEIQRTEQGDSAMYLCASSLKTPDPNYGYTFGSGTRLTVV.

The V and J genes are TRBV5-1 and TRBJ2-1, with 7 bases that match TRBD1. Germline CDR1 and CDR2: SGHRS and YFSETQ. This CDR3 is built from 15 residues. The trim removed 0 bases at V and 6 bases at J, leaving 6 bases unmatched. In nucleotides, the CDR3 is TGCGCCAGCAGCTTGGACAGGGGTTTTGGCAATGAGCAGTTCTTC. Translated: CASSLDRGFGNEQFF.

The chain couples TRBV28 to TRBJ2-5, with D possibly TRBD2 on 6 matching bases. CDR3 size: 15 residues. Trimming removed 7 bases from V and 7 bases from J, with 22 bases in between. Germline V lookup: CDR1 MDHEN, CDR2 SYDVKM. The CDR3, as DNA: TGTGCCAGCACCCCCCCACCCGGGTTGGAGGGGACCCAGTACTTC. This encodes CASTPPPGLEGTQYF.

The chain combines TRBV4-2 with TRBJ1-5; no clear D gene. This CDR3 is built from 15 residues. Trimming took 0 bases from V and 5 from J, leaving 11 bases between them. Germline CDR1 is LGHNA and CDR2 is YNFKEQ. The CDR3 bases are TGTGCCAGCAGCCAAGAACGAGCCACCTATCAGCCCCAGCATTTT. Protein: CASSQERATYQPQHF.

The chain links TRBV5-1 to TRBJ1-2, with D possibly matching TRBD1 (6 bases). The germline gives CDR1 SGHRS, CDR2 YFSETQ. The CDR3 spans 15 residues. V was shortened by 4 bases and J by 4 bases, with 17 bases between the two germline ends. CDR3 residues: CASSGETDSVYGYTF. The DNA for the CDR3 is TGCGCCAGCAGCGGAGAAACGGACAGCGTCTATGGCTACACCTTC.

The chain is built from TRBV27 and TRBJ1-1; D remains unclear. This CDR3 spans 15 amino acids. Germline V gene sequence: CDR1 MNHEY, CDR2 SMNVEV (reference sequence). The germline V and J ends were trimmed by 0 bases and 1 base, with 9 bases remaining between them. CDR3 sequence (DNA): TGTGCCAGCAGTTTATCGGCGGGAGGGAACACTGAAGCTTTCTTT. Amino acid sequence: CASSLSAGGNTEAFF.

The V and J genes are TRBV3-1 (or the pseudogene TRBV3-2) and TRBJ2-5; 9 bases align to TRBD1. Per the germline V gene, CDR1 is LGHDT and CDR2 is YNNKEL (reference sequence). The CDR3 is 17 amino acids. V lost 1 base to trimming and J lost 5 bases; unmatched junction nucleotides: 11. The CDR3 reads CASSQGIAGQGRETQYF. The CDR3 DNA is TGTGCCAGCAGCCAAGGTATTGCGGGACAGGGAAGGGAGACCCAGTACTTC.

V and J are TRBV19 and TRBJ2-2; D is ambiguous. Germline V gives CDR1 LNHDA, CDR2 SQIVND (reference sequence). V lost 6 bases, J lost 5 bases, and 16 bases lay in between. There are 15 residues in the CDR3. The CDR3 is CASRPSGSRTGELFF. CDR3 coding DNA: TGTGCCAGTAGGCCCTCAGGATCTCGGACCGGGGAGCTGTTTTTT.